This record covers a single T cell receptor (beta chain). This sample stems from a study of blood T cell repertoires in COVID-19. Study details: The United States, Italy and Spain provided the acute and convalescent COVID-19 samples. T cells, B-cell-depleted T cells, or PBMCs provided the cDNA or gDNA that served as material.

The V gene end was trimmed by 1 base and the J gene end by 5 bases; junction bases not matched to a gene: 3. In germline, CDR1 is LGHNA, CDR2 YNFKEQ. The CDR3 is 17 residues long. In the original analysis: Amplification from reference gene primers served as the basis for estimated nucleated cell counts. Repertoires were generated with immunoSEQ multiplex PCR, while TCRdb's copy carries only in-frame clones and drops some. Clone size and the V and J calls come from that table; the DNA yielded D and trimming. The sample lists around 300,000 clones; around 89% were seen once. The receptor was isolated from a woman aged 25-40 years with COVID-19, enrolled during active disease. The chain joins TRBV4-2 to TRBJ2-2; 14 positions agree with TRBD2. The source material was peripheral blood. CDR3 residues: CASSQGLAGGPTGELFF. CDR3 bases: TGTGCCAGCAGCCAAGGACTAGCGGGGGGGCCTACCGGGGAGCTGTTTTTT.